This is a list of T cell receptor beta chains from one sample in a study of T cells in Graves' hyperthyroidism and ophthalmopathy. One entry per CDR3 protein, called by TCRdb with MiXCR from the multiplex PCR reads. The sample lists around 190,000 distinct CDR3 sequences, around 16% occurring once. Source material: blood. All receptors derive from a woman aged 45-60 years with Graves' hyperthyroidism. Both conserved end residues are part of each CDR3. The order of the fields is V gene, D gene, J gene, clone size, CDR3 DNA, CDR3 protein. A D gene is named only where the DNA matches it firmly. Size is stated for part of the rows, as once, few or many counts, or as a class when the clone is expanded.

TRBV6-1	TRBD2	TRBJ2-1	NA	TGTGCCAGCAGTGAAGGGTTAGCGGGAGGCCATGAGCAGTTCTTC	CASSEGLAGGHEQFF
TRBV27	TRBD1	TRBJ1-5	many	TGTGCCAGCAGTTTCAGTCGGACAGGTGGTAGCAATCAGCCCCAGCATTTT	CASSFSRTGGSNQPQHF
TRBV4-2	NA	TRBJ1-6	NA	TGTGCCAGCAGCCAAGAGTTGTCAGGCGGTAAACCCACCCTCCACTTT	CASSQELSGGKPTLHF
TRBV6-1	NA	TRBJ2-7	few	TGTGCCAGCAGTCCTATGGGGGCAGACTACGAGCAGTACTTC	CASSPMGADYEQYF
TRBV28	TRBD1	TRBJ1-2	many	TGTGCCAGCAGTCACCGGGACAGGCAGATCAGACATTATGGCTACACCTTC	CASSHRDRQIRHYGYTF
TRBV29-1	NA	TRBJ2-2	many	TGCAGCACAAGACAGGCGAACACCGGGGAGCTGTTTTTT	CSTRQANTGELFF
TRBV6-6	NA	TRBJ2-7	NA	TGTGCCAGCAGTTACGGGCAGGGGCCCATGCTCTACGAGCAGTACTTC	CASSYGQGPMLYEQYF
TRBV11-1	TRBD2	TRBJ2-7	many	TGTGCCAGCAGCCGTCCCAGCGGGAGCTACGAGCAGTACTTC	CASSRPSGSYEQYF
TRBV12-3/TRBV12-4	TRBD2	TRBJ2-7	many	TGTGCCAGCAGGAGGACTAGCGGGCCGTACGAGCAGTACTTC	CASRRTSGPYEQYF
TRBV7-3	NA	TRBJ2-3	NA	TGTGCCAGCAGCTCCCCGGGGCGGAGCACAGATACGCAGTATTTT	CASSSPGRSTDTQYF
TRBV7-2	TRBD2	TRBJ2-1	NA	TGTGCCAGCAGCCCGAGTAGCGGGAGGGCCTCAGGGTTCTTC	CASSPSSGRASGFF
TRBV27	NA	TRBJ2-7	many	TGTGCCAGCAGCGTGACGGCGGTGAACTCCTACGAGCAGTACTTC	CASSVTAVNSYEQYF
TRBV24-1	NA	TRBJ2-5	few	TGTGCCACCAGTGATTCCGGGACCCCAAGGCGGGAGACCCAGTACTTC	CATSDSGTPRRETQYF
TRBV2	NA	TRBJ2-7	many	TGTGCCAGTAAGACAGGTTTTCACGAGCAGTACTTC	CASKTGFHEQYF
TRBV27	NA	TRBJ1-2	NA	TGTGCCAGCAGTTTTCAGGCCTCTAACGATGGCTACACCTTC	CASSFQASNDGYTF
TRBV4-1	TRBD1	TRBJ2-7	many	TGCGCCAGCAGTCCACGAGGACAGGACTCCTACGAGCAGTACTTC	CASSPRGQDSYEQYF
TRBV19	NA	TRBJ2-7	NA	TGTGCCAGTACCCCCGGGACGTCAGCCTACGAGCAGTACTTC	CASTPGTSAYEQYF
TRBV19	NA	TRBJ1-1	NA	TGTGCCAGTATAGGGTACACGGAGACTGAAGCTTTCTTT	CASIGYTETEAFF
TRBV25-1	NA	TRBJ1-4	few	TGTGCCAGCAGTGCTCGGACGGATGAAAAACTGTTTTTT	CASSARTDEKLFF
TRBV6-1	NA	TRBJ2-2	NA	TGTGCCAGCAATCGGGGGCCAGACGGGGAGCTGTTTTTT	CASNRGPDGELFF
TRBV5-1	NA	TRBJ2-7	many	TGCGCCAGCAGCTTGGCGACAGGAAAACCCTACGAGCAGTACTTC	CASSLATGKPYEQYF
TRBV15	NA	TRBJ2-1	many	TGTGCCACCAGCATACATTCCGCCACCTACAATGAGCAGTTCTTC	CATSIHSATYNEQFF
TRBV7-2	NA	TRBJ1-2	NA	TGTGCCAGCAGCTTATCCAACAACTATGGCTACACCTTC	CASSLSNNYGYTF
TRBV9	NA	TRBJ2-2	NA	TGTGCCAGCAGCGTAGTGGCGGGTCCCCCCCAAACCGGGGAGCTGTTTTTT	CASSVVAGPPQTGELFF
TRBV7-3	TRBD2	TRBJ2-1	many	TGTGCCAGCAGCTTATCCCCGACTAGCGGGAGTTACAATGAGCAGTTCTTC	CASSLSPTSGSYNEQFF
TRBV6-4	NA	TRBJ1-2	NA	TGTGCCAGCCGACGTACCCACCGAGATGGCTACACCTTC	CASRRTHRDGYTF
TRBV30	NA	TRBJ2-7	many	TGTGCCTGGGCGGCTACACAGCTCGAGCAGTACTTC	CAWAATQLEQYF
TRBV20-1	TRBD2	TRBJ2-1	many	TGCAGTGCTAGATCGACCGGGACTAGCGGGACGGCTGAGCAGTTCTTC	CSARSTGTSGTAEQFF
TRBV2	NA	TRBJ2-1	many	TGTGCCAGCAGAGGGGACGGCAATGAGCAGTTCTTC	CASRGDGNEQFF
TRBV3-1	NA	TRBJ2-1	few	TGTGCCAGCAGCCAAGATAGGACTTTAAATGAGCAGTTCTTC	CASSQDRTLNEQFF
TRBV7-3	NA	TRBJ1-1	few	TGTGCCAGCAGCTCTGGTCCAGGGAACACTGAAGCTTTCTTT	CASSSGPGNTEAFF
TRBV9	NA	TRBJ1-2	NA	TGTGCCAGCAGTCTTGGGCCGTATGGCTACACCTTC	CASSLGPYGYTF
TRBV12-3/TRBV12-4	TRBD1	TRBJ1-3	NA	TGTGCCAGCAGTTTCACAACCGGACAGGGGGTTTATTTT	CASSFTTGQGVYF
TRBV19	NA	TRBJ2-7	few	TGTGCCAGTAGTATCCGAGTGGGTTTCTCCCACGAGCAGTACTTC	CASSIRVGFSHEQYF
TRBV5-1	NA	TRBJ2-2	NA	TGCGCCAGCAGCGTAACGAACACCGGGGAGCTGTTTTTT	CASSVTNTGELFF
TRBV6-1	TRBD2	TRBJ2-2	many	TGTGCCACGAGACTAGCCTGGTCCGGGGAGCTGTTTTTT	CATRLAWSGELFF
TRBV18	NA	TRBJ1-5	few	TGTGCCAGCTCACCATACGGGGATAGCAATCAGCCCCAGCATTTT	CASSPYGDSNQPQHF
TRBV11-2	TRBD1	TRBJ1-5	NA	TGTGCCAGCAGCCCTGGGACAGGGGTGGAGGAGCCCCAGCATTTT	CASSPGTGVEEPQHF
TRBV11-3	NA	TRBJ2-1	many	TGTGCCAGCAGCTTAGCTCTTGACAGCCTCTTTGACTCCGAGCAGTTCTTC	CASSLALDSLFDSEQFF
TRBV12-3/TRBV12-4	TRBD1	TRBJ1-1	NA	TGTGCCAGCAAGGGAGACAGGGTAAGCGCCTTCTTT	CASKGDRVSAFF
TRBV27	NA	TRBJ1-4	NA	TGTGCCAGCAGTTTGTTGGTGGGACGGACAAAAGAAAAACTGTTTTTT	CASSLLVGRTKEKLFF
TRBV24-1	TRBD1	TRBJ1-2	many	TGTGCCACCAGTGATACGTCGGGACAGGCCCTTAACTATGGCTACACCTTC	CATSDTSGQALNYGYTF
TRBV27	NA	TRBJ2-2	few	TGTGCCAGCAGTTTATACAATACCGGGGAGCTGTTTTTT	CASSLYNTGELFF
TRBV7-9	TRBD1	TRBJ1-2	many	TGTGCCAGCAGCTTAGGAGGACAGGGCGGTGGCTACACCTTC	CASSLGGQGGGYTF
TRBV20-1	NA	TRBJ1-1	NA	TGCAGTGCTAGAGAGGGGTCGTTTCACACTGAAGCTTTCTTT	CSAREGSFHTEAFF
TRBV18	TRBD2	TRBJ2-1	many	TGTGCCAGCTCCGGACTAGCGGGAGCCAATGAGCAGTTCTTC	CASSGLAGANEQFF
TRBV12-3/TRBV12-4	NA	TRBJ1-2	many	TGTGCCAGCAGTCCACACGGGACGGCAGACTATGGCTACACCTTC	CASSPHGTADYGYTF
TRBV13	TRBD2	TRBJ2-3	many	TGTGCCAGCAGCTTAGGGCCGCCGTTGCGGGAGGTTCCAGATACGCAGTATTTT	CASSLGPPLREVPDTQYF
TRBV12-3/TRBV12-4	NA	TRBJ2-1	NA	TGTGCCAGCAGTAACCCTCTGTCCTCCTACAATGAGCAGTTCTTC	CASSNPLSSYNEQFF
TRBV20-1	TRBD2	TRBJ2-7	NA	TGCAGTGGCTCCGGGAGGATCTCCTACGAGCAGTACTTC	CSGSGRISYEQYF
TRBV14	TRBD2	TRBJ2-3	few	TGTGCCAGCAGCTACCGGACTAGCGGGAGTACTTTAGTAGATACGCAGTATTTT	CASSYRTSGSTLVDTQYF
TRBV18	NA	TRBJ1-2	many	TGTGCCAGCTCACCAATACAGTGGTATGGCTACACCTTC	CASSPIQWYGYTF
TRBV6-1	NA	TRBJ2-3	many	TGTGCCAGCACTAATCTAGGTTCCACAGATACGCAGTATTTT	CASTNLGSTDTQYF
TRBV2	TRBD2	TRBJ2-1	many	TGTGCCAGCAGTCGGGGGACTAGCGGGAGGAATGAGCAGTTCTTC	CASSRGTSGRNEQFF